This passage covers 5 T cell receptor beta chains from one sample sequenced in a study of prognosis after radiotherapy for stage I lung cancer. The study amplified the TCR beta CDR3 region from genomic DNA. This amplification was carried out by two rounds of multiplex PCR. Used in first-round PCR were primers specific to each TRBV and TRBJ gene. MiXCR was run by TCRdb on the multiplex PCR reads, yielding one entry per CDR3 protein. The sample gives 25,000 to 30,000 distinct CDR3 sequences, roughly 40% of which show up once; about 30% is in the top ten. The specimen comprised PBMCs, sampled before or after stereotactic body radiation therapy (not recorded which). These receptors were taken from a donor at least 50 years old with non-small cell lung cancer.

As to this clonotype: The likely explanation is a read error, given a far larger clone one base away. V gene TRBV12-3 or TRBV12-4 combines with J gene TRBJ2-4; D possibly corresponds to TRBD2 (6 bases). The CDR3 consists of 12 residues. CDR3 in DNA: TGTGCCAGCAGGATGCCGACAGCGGGCTATGTCTTC. Amino acids: CASRMPTAGYVF.

This clonotype came up many times. The chain has TRBV12-3 or TRBV12-4 and TRBJ2-7, with 7 bases that match TRBD1. V dropped 5 bases and J dropped 4; count of bases not matched to a gene: 11. CDR3 length equals 15 residues. CDR3 sequence: CASSLQTGFRYEQYF. CDR3 DNA sequence: TGTGCCAGCAGTCTACAGACAGGGTTTCGGTACGAGCAGTACTTC.

This clonotype was observed a single time. This chain joins TRBV6-2 or TRBV6-3 and TRBJ2-5, with unresolved D. Trimming removed 6 bases at V and 0 bases at J, with 8 bases between. There are 13 residues in the CDR3. The germline gives CDR1 MNHEY, CDR2 SVGEGT. CDR3 sequence reads: CASSMVYQETQYF. DNA of the CDR3: TGTGCCAGCAGCATGGTTTACCAAGAGACCCAGTACTTC.

Note on this clonotype: This likely stems from a read error, as it lies one base from a far larger clone. The chain has TRBV6-1 and TRBJ2-1, with a tentative D call TRBD2 (6 bases). The CDR3 extends over 15 amino acids. The V end was cut by 5 bases, the J end by 13 bases, with 24 bases between. The germline V gene has CDR1 MNHNS and CDR2 SASEGT. This chain's CDR3 is CASSPFVGGRETQFF. CDR3 sequence (DNA): TGTGCCAGCAGTCCGTTCGTGGGGGGAAGAGAGACCCAGTTCTTC.

The chain uses TRBV11-2 and TRBJ1-6; the D is unclear. The CDR3 has 15 amino acids. Germline CDR1 is SGHAT and CDR2 is FQNNGV. Between the trimmed V and J ends, which lost 1 base and 8 bases, there was a span of 12 bases. Written as DNA, the CDR3 is TGTGCCAGCAGCTTAGCAGGCGGCGGGTATTCACCCCTCCACTTT. Its protein is CASSLAGGGYSPLHF.